One and the same sample provided the 9 T cell receptor beta chains below, sequenced in a study of early T cells in non-severe SARS-CoV-2 infection. TCRdb redid the calling of the 5' RACE reads with MiXCR, one entry per CDR3 protein. Among approximately 70,000 distinct CDR3 sequences, about 12% were seen once, and the ten largest hold 1.3%. The sequenced material came from whole blood. These receptors were taken from an adult who was a healthcare worker with PCR-confirmed SARS-CoV-2 infection or an uninfected control (not recorded which).

Many counts were recorded for this clonotype. This chain uses TRBV3-1 with TRBJ1-3; D is possibly TRBD1 (5 bases). Germline CDR1 and CDR2: LGHDT and YNNKEL (reference sequence). The CDR3 is 13 amino acids. V was clipped by 4 bases and J by 9 bases, with 13 bases between them. CDR3 in amino acids: CASSRADGGTIYF. In nucleotides, the CDR3 is TGTGCCAGCAGCCGGGCGGACGGGGGCACCATATATTTT.

There are many counts of this clonotype. The chain joins TRBV27 to TRBJ2-2, with D possibly TRBD1 on 5 matching bases. CDR1 MNHEY and CDR2 SMNVEV come from the germline V gene (reference sequence). The V and J ends lost 6 bases and 1 base respectively, with 9 bases between them. The CDR3 totals 14 residues. Here the CDR3 reads CASRKGQNTGELFF. CDR3 in DNA: TGTGCCAGCAGAAAAGGACAGAACACCGGGGAGCTGTTTTTT.

This clonotype was recorded at least ten times. This sequence joins TRBV6-6 and TRBJ1-1, with 12 bases lining up with TRBD1. CDR1 is MNHNY, CDR2 SVGAGI, per germline (reference sequence). With 3 bases clipped from V and 1 base from J, the junction kept 12 bases outside the gene matches. CDR3 length: 19 residues. Written as DNA, the CDR3 is TGTGCCAGCAGTTATATACATTGGGACAGGGGGCTTGGGAACACTGAAGCTTTCTTT. Encoded protein: CASSYIHWDRGLGNTEAFF.

Many counts were recorded for this clonotype. The chain is built from TRBV19 and TRBJ2-7; D perhaps matches TRBD1 (5 bases). Trimming took off 5 bases at V and 7 bases at J, with 15 bases between the two ends. Germline V gene sequence: CDR1 LNHDA, CDR2 SQIVND (reference sequence). This CDR3 spans 13 amino acids. Here the CDR3 reads CASSRQGAQEQYF. CDR3 bases: TGTGCCAGTAGTCGGCAGGGTGCGCAGGAGCAGTACTTC.

The chain is built from TRBV28 and TRBJ2-7; 11 nucleotides agree with TRBD2. The germline CDR1 and CDR2 sequences are MDHEN and SYDVKM. There are 15 residues in the CDR3. Unmatched junction bases numbered 7, after V lost 6 bases and J lost 3 bases. Here the CDR3 DNA reads TGTGCCAGCAGGCGGCTAGCGGGGGGTAGCTACGAGCAGTACTTC. Its translation is CASRRLAGGSYEQYF. Based on the CDR3 plus reference TRBV28 and TRBJ2-7, the full variable domain is DVKVTQSSRYLVKRTGEKVFLECVQDMDHENMFWYRQDPGLGLRLIYFSYDVKMKEKGDIPEGYSVSREKKERFSLILESASTNQTSMYLCASRRLAGGSYEQYFGPGTRLTVT.

This clonotype was found many times. The V and J genes are TRBV28 and TRBJ2-6; 7 bases are a match to TRBD1. The CDR3 extends over 16 amino acids. Germline assignment: CDR1 MDHEN and CDR2 SYDVKM. After removal of 7 bases from V and 2 bases from J, the junction contained 8 bases not matched to a gene. In DNA, the CDR3 is TGTGCCAGCACTAGGGGGCAGTTAGCTGGGGCCAACGTCCTGACTTTC. Translated, it gives CASTRGQLAGANVLTF.

The genes are TRBV6-6 and TRBJ2-1; D may correspond to TRBD1 or TRBD2 (5 bases each). Trimming removed 7 bases from V and 7 bases from J, with 20 bases in between. The CDR3 is made up of 15 amino acids. Germline V CDR1 and CDR2: MNHNY, SVGAGI (reference sequence). The DNA for the CDR3 is TGTGCCAGCACAAAGGGACGGCATCAAGGGAATGAGCAGTTCTTC. It specifies CASTKGRHQGNEQFF.

The table lists this clonotype with many counts. The V and J genes are TRBV29-1 and TRBJ2-4, with 7 bases matching TRBD2. Looked up from germline, CDR1 is SQVTM and CDR2 is ANQGSEA. With 4 bases clipped from V and 0 bases from J, the junction kept 3 bases outside the gene matches. This CDR3 has 14 residues. CDR3 DNA sequence: TGCAGCGTTGCGGCTAGCGGAGCCAAAAACATTCAGTACTTC. Translating gives CSVAASGAKNIQYF.

The sample holds many counts of this clonotype. This chain links TRBV7-2 with TRBJ2-1; D is ambiguous. The CDR3 runs to 15 residues. Trimming removed 1 base at V and 0 bases at J, with 7 bases between. From germline, CDR1 is SGHTA and CDR2 FQGNSA. DNA of the CDR3: TGTGCCAGCAGCTTAGAGGGCAGCTCCTACAATGAGCAGTTCTTC. Amino acids: CASSLEGSSYNEQFF. Complete variable domain (other parts from reference TRBV7-2 and TRBJ2-1): GAGVSQSPSNKVTEKGKDVELRCDPISGHTALYWYRQSLGQGLEFLIYFQGNSAPDKSGLPSDRFSAERTGGSVSTLTIQRTQQEDSAVYLCASSLEGSSYNEQFFGPGTRLTVL.